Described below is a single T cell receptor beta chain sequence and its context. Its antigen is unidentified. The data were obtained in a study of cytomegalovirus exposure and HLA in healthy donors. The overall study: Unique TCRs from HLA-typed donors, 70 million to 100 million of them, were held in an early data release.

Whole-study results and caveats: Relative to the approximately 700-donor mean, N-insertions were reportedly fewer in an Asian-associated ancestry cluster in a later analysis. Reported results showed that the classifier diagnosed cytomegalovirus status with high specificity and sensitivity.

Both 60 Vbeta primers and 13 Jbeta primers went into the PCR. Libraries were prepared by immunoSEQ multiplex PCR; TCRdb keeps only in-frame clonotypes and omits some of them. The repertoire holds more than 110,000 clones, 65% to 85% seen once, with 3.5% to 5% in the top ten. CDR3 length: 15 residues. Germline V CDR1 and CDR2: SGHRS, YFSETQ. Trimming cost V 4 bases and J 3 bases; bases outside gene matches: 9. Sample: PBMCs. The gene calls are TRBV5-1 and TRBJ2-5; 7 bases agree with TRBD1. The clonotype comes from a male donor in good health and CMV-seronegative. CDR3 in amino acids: CASSGESGQEETQYF. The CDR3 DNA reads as TGCGCCAGCAGCGGGGAGTCCGGACAGGAAGAGACCCAGTACTTC.